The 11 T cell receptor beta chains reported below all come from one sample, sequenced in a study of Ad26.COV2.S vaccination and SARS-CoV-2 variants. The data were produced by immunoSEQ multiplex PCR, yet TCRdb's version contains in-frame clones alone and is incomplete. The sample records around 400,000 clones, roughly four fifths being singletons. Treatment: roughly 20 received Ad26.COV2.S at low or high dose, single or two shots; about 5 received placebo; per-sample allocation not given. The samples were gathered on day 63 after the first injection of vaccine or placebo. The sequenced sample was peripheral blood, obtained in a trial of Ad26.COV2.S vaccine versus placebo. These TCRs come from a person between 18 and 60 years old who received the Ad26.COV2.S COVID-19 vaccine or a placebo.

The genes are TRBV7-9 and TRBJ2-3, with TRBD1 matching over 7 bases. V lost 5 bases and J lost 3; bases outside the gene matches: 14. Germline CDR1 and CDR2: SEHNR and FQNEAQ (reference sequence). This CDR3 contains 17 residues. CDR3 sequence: CASSPRRAGGITDTQYF. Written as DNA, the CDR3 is TGTGCCAGCAGCCCCCGCCGGGCAGGGGGTATTACAGATACGCAGTATTTT.

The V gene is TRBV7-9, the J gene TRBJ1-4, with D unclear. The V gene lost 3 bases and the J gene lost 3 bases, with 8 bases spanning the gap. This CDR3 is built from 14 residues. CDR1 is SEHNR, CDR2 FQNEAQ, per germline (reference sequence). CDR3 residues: CASSFGSANEKLFF. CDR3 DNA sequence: TGTGCCAGCAGCTTCGGATCGGCTAATGAAAAACTGTTTTTT.

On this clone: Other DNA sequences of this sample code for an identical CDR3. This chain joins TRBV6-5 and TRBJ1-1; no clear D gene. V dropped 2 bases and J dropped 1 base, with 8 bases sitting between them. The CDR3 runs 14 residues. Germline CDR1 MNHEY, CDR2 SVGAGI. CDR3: CASSYGGENTEAFF. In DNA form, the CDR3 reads TGTGCCAGCAGTTACGGTGGAGAGAACACTGAAGCTTTCTTT.

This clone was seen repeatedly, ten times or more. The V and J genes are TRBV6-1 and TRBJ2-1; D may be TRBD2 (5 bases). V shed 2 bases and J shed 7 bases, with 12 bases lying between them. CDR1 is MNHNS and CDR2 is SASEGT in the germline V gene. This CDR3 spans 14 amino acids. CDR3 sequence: CASSEQAGVNEQFF. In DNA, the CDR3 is TGTGCCAGCAGTGAACAGGCCGGGGTGAATGAGCAGTTCTTC.

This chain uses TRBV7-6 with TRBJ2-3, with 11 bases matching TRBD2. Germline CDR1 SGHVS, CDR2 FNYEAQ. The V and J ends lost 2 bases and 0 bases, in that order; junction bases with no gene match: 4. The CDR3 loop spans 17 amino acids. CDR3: CASSLLAGGTSTDTQYF. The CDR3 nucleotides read TGTGCCAGCAGCTTACTAGCGGGGGGAACTAGCACAGATACGCAGTATTTT.

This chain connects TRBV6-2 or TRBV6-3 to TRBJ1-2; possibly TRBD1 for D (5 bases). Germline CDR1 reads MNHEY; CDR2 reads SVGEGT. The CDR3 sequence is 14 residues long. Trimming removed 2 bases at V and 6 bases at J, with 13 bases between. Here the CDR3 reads CASSYGRQLDGYTF. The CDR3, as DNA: TGTGCCAGCAGTTACGGGCGACAGCTCGATGGCTACACCTTC.

For the CDR3, the DNA is TGTGCCACCAGTGATTCCCGAGGAGCCGGGAACACTGAAGCTTTCTTT. Protein sequence: CATSDSRGAGNTEAFF. The chain joins TRBV24-1 to TRBJ1-1; D is ambiguous. The length of the CDR3 is 16 residues. The germline V gene has CDR1 KGHDR and CDR2 SFDVKD. V gave up 2 bases and J gave up 1 base, with 13 bases separating them.

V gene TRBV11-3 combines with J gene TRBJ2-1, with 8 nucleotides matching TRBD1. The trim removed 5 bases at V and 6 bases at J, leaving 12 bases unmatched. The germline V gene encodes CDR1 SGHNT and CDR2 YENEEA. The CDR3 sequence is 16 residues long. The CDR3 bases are TGTGCCAGCAGCGGTCGGACAGGGCTTATGGGCAATGAGCAGTTCTTC. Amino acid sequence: CASSGRTGLMGNEQFF. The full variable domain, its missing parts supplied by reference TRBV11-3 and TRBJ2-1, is EAGVVQSPRYKIIEKKQPVAFWCNPISGHNTLYWYLQNLGQGPELLIRYENEEAVDDSQLPKDRFSAERLKGVDSTLKIQPAELGDSAVYLCASSGRTGLMGNEQFFGPGTRLTVL.

The CDR3 here is CASSPGAWQYSNQPQHF. The CDR3 DNA reads TGTGCCAGCAGCCCAGGGGCGTGGCAGTATAGCAATCAGCCCCAGCATTTT. The chain couples TRBV7-6 to TRBJ1-5; the D gene is possibly TRBD1 (6 bases). CDR3 size: 17 residues. Trimming pared 5 bases from V and 0 bases from J, leaving 17 bases between. Germline-derived CDR1 and CDR2 are SGHVS and FNYEAQ.

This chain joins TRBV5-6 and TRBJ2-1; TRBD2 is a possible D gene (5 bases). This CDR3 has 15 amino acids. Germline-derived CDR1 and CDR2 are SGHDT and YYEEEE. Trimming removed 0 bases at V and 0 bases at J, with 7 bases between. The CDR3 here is CASSLAGNSYNEQFF. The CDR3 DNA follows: TGTGCCAGCAGCTTGGCGGGAAACTCCTACAATGAGCAGTTCTTC.

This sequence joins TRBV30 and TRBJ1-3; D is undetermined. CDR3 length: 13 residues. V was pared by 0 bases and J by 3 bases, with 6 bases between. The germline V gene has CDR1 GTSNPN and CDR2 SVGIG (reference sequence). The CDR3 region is CAWSVAGGNTIYF. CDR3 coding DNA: TGTGCCTGGAGTGTAGCTGGTGGAAACACCATATATTTT.